The 10 T cell receptor beta chains listed next were all sequenced from one sample in a study of breast tumors, draining lymph nodes, adjacent tissues. TCRdb reprocessed the multiplex PCR reads via MiXCR and lists one record per CDR3 protein. The sample gives 30,000 to 35,000 distinct CDR3 sequences, approximately 57% of which show up once; over 15% is in the top ten. Sequenced: breast tumor tissue. These receptors came from a female donor with breast cancer. Some clones in this sample may be carry-over from other donors' samples.

This clonotype was seen just once. This chain connects TRBV2 to TRBJ2-7, with 12 positions matching TRBD2. CDR1 and CDR2 (germline): SNHLY, FYNNEI. The CDR3 is made up of 13 amino acids. V shed 8 bases and J 4 bases; nucleotides not matched to a gene: 3. The DNA of the CDR3 is TGTGCCAGCCTCGGGACTAGCGGGTACGAGCAGTACTTC. Encoded protein: CASLGTSGYEQYF. Together with reference TRBV2 and TRBJ2-7, the CDR3 gives the full variable domain: EPEVTQTPSHQVTQMGQEVILRCVPISNHLYFYWYRQILGQKVEFLVSFYNNEISEKSEIFDDQFSVERPDGSNFTLKIRSTKLEDSAMYFCASLGTSGYEQYFGPGTRLTVT.

For this clonotype: Sequence at one end of the junction differs from germline and may be a read error. The chain joins TRBV7-2 to TRBJ2-1, with 9 bases that match TRBD1. Germline lookup yields CDR1 SGHTA and CDR2 FQGNSA. The CDR3 contains 15 residues. CDR3 DNA sequence: TGTGCCAGCAGCCCGGGGACAGGGACGTACAATGAGCAGCTCTTC. It is translated as CASSPGTGTYNEQLF.

This chain joins TRBV6-1 and TRBJ2-7; D not resolved. Trimming took 5 bases from V and 4 from J, leaving 21 bases between them. There are 16 residues in the CDR3. Germline V gene sequence: CDR1 MNHNS, CDR2 SASEGT. The CDR3 reads CASSQLRYLTGYEQYF. The CDR3 region has the DNA TGTGCCAGCAGTCAATTACGGTATTTAACCGGTTACGAGCAGTACTTC.

The rearrangement links TRBV20-1 to TRBJ2-1, with 13 bases identical to TRBD2. Trimming took 2 bases from V and 7 from J; bases not matched to a gene: 2. The length of the CDR3 is 14 residues. Germline values: CDR1 DFQATT, CDR2 SNEGSKA (reference sequence). CDR3 DNA: TGCAGTGCTAGACAGACTAGCGGGAGGAATGAGCAGTTCTTC. Its protein product is CSARQTSGRNEQFF.

At least ten counts were recorded for this clonotype. It may be a read error: a sequence one base away is much more abundant. CDR3 region: CASSLGTARRGYTF. Here the CDR3 DNA reads TGTGCCAGCAGCCTCGGGACAGCGCGACGTGGCTACACCTTC. V usage is TRBV5-4 and J usage is TRBJ1-2; 7 bases align to TRBD1. The J segment lost 7 bases and the V segment lost 4 bases, leaving 10 bases of the junction unmatched. The CDR3 has 14 residues. The germline V gene encodes CDR1 SGHNT and CDR2 YYREEE (reference sequence).

J is TRBJ2-1 and V is TRBV2; D unclear. CDR1 and CDR2 from the germline V gene are SNHLY and FYNNEI. The CDR3 is 13 amino acids. V dropped 6 bases and J dropped 9 bases, with 15 bases sitting between them. CDR3 in DNA: TGTGCCAGCAGCCATTTAGTAATGGCTGAGCAGTTCTTC. It is translated as CASSHLVMAEQFF.

The chain joins TRBV7-9 to TRBJ1-1, with D tentatively TRBD1 (6 bases). From germline, CDR1 is SEHNR and CDR2 FQNEAQ (reference sequence). The ends were cut back, 6 bases at V and 1 base at J, with 24 bases in the middle. The CDR3 sequence is 18 residues long. CDR3 sequence reads: CASSARDTLTGRNTEAFF. Written as DNA, the CDR3 is TGTGCCAGCAGTGCTAGAGATACTCTGACAGGTAGGAACACTGAAGCTTTCTTT.

The chain has TRBV29-1 and TRBJ1-2; a weak D match, TRBD1 (6 bases). V shed 7 bases and J shed 4 bases, with 16 bases lying between them. Per germline, CDR1 SQVTM and CDR2 ANQGSEA. The length of the CDR3 is 13 residues. CDR3: CSATQGGGYGYTF. CDR3 DNA sequence: TGCAGCGCCACACAGGGAGGAGGCTATGGCTACACCTTC.

This rearrangement joins TRBV11-2 to TRBJ2-7; D is undetermined. The germline CDR1 and CDR2 sequences are SGHAT and FQNNGV. The CDR3 has 13 amino acids. The V and J ends lost 0 bases and 3 bases respectively, with 6 bases between them. The CDR3 coding sequence is TGTGCCAGCAGCTTAGATAGTGGCTACGAGCAGTACTTC. It is translated as CASSLDSGYEQYF.

This clonotype has a count of ten or more. V usage is TRBV9 and J usage is TRBJ1-2; D may be TRBD1 (5 bases). Between the trimmed V and J ends, which lost 0 bases and 8 bases, there was a span of 11 bases. Germline CDR1 SGDLS, CDR2 YYNGEE. This CDR3 region has 13 residues. CDR3 sequence: CASSVGTGPGYTF. CDR3 nucleotide sequence: TGTGCCAGCAGCGTAGGTACAGGCCCCGGCTACACCTTC.